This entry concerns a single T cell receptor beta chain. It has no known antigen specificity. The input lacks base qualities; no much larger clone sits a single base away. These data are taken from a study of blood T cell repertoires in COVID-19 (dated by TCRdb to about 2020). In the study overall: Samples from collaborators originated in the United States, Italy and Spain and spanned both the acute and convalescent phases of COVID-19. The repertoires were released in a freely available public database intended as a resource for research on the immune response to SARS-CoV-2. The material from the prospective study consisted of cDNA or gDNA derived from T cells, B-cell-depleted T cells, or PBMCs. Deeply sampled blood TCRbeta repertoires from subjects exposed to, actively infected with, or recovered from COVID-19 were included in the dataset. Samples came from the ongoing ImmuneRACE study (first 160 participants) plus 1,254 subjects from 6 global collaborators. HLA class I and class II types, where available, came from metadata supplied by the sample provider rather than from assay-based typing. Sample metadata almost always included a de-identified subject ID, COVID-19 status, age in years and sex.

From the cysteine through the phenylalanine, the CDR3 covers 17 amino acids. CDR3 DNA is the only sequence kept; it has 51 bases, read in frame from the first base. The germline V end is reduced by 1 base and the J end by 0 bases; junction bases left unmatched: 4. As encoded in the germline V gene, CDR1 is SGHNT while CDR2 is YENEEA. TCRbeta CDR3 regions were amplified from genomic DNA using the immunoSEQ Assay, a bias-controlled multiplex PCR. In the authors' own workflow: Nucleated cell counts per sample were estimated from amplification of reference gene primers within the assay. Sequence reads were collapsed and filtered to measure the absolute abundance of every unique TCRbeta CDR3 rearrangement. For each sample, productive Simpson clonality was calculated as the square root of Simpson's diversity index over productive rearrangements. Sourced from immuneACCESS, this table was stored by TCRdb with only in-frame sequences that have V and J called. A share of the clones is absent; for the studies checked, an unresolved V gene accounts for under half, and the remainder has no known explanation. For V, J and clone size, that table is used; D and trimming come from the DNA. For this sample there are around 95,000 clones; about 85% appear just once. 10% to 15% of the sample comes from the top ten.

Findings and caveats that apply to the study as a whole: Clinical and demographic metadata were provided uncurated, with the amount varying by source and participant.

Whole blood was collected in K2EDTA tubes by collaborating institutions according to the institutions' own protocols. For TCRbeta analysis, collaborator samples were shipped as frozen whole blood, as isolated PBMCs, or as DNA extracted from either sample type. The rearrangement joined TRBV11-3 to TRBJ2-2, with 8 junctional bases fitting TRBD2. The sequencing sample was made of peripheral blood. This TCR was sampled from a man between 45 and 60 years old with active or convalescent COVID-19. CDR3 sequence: CASSLGAGGPNTGELFF. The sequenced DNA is TGTGCCAGCAGCTTAGGGGCGGGAGGCCCGAACACCGGGGAGCTGTTTTTT.